This T cell receptor beta chain was retrieved from a study of shared clonotypes between healthy human individuals. Study overall: Three CD4 naive, three CD4 memory, two CD8 naive and one CD8 memory plate were used per donor. General study results and limits: Clonotypes that were shared across a few donors made up roughly 5.2% of naive CD4 clonotypes.

V lost 0 bases, J lost 4 bases, and 10 bases lay in between. The CDR3 loop spans 14 amino acids. The germline V gene encodes CDR1 SGDLS and CDR2 YYNGEE. In the original workflow: ImmunoSEQ output held junction-only sequences without quality scores, so filtering differed. Assay: immunoSEQ multiplex PCR; the TCRdb copy retains only in-frame clones and omits some. Clone size and the V and J calls come from that table; the DNA yielded D and trimming. This table has about 980,000 clones, approximately 80% appearing once. A note on this clone: Its antigen is not known.

What was sequenced was memory CD4+ T cells sorted from blood. Documented subset: CD45RA-negative fraction. This sequence was found in a man younger than 30 in good health. The rearrangement uses TRBV9 and TRBJ1-1; possible D gene TRBD1, 5 bases. The CDR3 DNA reads as TGTGCCAGCAGCGTAGGAGGTGGGGCCACTGAAGCTTTCTTT. It specifies CASSVGGGATEAFF.